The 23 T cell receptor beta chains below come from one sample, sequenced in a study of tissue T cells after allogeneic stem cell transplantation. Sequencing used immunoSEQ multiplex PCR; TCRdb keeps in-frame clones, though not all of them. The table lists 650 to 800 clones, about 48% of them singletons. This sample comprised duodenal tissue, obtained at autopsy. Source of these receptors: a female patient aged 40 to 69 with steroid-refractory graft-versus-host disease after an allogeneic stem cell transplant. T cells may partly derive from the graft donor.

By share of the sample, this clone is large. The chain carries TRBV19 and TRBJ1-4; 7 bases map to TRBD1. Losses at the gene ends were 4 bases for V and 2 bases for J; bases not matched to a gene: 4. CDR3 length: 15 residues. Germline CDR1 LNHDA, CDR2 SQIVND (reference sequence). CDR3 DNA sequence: TGTGCCAGTAGTACACAGGGGCTTACTAATGAAAAACTGTTTTTT. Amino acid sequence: CASSTQGLTNEKLFF.

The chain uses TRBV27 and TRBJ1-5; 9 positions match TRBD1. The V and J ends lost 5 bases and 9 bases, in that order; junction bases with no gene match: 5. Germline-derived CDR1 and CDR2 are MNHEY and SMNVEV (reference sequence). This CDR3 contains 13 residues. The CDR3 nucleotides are TGTGCCAGCAGTGCGACAGGGGGGGGGCCCCAGCATTTT. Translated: CASSATGGGPQHF.

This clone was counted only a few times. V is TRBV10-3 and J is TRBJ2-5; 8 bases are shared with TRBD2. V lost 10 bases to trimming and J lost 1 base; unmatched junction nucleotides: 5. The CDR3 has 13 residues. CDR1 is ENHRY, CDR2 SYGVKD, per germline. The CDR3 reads CATQLAAQETQYF. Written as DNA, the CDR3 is TGTGCCACCCAACTAGCGGCCCAAGAGACCCAGTACTTC.

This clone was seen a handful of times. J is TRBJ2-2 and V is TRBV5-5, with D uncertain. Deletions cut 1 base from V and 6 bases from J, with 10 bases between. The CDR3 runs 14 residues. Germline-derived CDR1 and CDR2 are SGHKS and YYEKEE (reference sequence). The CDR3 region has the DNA TGTGCCAGCAGCTTGCGGCCAGCCGCCGGGGAGCTGTTTTTT. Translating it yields CASSLRPAAGELFF.

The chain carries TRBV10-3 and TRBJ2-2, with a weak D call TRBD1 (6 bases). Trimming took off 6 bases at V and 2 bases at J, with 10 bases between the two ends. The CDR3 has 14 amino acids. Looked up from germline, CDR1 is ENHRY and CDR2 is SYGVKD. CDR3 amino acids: CAISPQGNTGELFF. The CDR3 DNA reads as TGTGCCATCAGCCCACAGGGTAACACCGGGGAGCTGTTTTTT.

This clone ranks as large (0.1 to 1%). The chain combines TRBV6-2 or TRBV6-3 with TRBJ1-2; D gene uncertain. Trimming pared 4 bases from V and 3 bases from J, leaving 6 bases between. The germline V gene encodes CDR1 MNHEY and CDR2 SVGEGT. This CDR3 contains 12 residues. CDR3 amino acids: CASSLGHYGYTF. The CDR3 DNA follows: TGTGCCAGCAGTTTGGGCCACTATGGCTACACCTTC.

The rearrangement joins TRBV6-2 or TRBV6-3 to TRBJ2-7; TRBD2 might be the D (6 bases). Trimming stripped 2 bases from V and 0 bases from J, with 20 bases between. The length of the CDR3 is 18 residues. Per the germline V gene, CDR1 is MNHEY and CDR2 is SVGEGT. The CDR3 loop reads CASSYPPGLAPISYEQYF. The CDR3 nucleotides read TGTGCCAGCAGTTACCCACCCGGGCTAGCGCCGATCTCCTACGAGCAGTACTTC.

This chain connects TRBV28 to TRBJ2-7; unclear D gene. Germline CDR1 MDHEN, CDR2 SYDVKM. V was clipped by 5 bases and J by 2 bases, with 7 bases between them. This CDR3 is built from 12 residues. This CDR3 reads CASSPAAYEQYF. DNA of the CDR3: TGTGCCAGCAGTCCGGCGGCCTACGAGCAGTACTTC.

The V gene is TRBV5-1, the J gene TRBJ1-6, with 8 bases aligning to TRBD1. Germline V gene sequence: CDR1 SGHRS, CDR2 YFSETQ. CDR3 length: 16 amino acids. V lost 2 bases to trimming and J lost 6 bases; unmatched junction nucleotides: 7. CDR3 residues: CASSFGLDRANSPLHF. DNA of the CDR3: TGCGCCAGCAGCTTCGGCTTGGACAGGGCTAATTCACCCCTCCACTTT.

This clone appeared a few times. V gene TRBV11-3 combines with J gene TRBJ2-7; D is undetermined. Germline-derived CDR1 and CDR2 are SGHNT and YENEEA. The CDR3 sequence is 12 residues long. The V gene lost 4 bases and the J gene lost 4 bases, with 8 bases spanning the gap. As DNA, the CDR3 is TGTGCCAGCAGCTCTCACCGGTACGAGCAGTACTTC. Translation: CASSSHRYEQYF. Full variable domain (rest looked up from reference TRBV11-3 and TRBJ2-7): EAGVVQSPRYKIIEKKQPVAFWCNPISGHNTLYWYLQNLGQGPELLIRYENEEAVDDSQLPKDRFSAERLKGVDSTLKIQPAELGDSAVYLCASSSHRYEQYFGPGTRLTVT.

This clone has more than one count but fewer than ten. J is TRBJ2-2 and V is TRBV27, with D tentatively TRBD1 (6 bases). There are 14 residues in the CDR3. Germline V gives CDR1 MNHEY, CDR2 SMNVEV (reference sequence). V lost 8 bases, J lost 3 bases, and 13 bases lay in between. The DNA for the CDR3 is TGTGCCAGCCGAACAGGGTTCGACACCGGGGAGCTGTTTTTT. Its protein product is CASRTGFDTGELFF.

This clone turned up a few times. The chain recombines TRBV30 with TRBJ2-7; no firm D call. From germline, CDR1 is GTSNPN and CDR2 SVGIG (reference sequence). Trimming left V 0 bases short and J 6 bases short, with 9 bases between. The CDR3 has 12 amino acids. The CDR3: CAWSVTGLEQYF. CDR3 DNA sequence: TGTGCCTGGAGTGTAACCGGGCTCGAGCAGTACTTC.

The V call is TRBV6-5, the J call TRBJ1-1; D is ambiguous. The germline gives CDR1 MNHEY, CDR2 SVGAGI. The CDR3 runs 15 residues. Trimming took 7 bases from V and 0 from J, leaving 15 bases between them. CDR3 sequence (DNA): TGTGCCAGCACCCGCGGCGGGCCCATGAACACTGAAGCTTTCTTT. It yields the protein CASTRGGPMNTEAFF.

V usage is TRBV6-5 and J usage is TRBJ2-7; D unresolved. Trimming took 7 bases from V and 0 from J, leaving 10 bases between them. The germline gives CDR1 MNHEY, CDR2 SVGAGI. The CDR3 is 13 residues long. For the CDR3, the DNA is TGTGCCAGCACCGGGCCGGGCTCCTACGAGCAGTACTTC. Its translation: CASTGPGSYEQYF.

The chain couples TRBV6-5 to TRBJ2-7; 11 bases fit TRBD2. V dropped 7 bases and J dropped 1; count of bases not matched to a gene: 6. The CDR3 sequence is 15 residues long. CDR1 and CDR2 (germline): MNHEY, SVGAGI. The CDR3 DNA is TGTGCCAGCATTCCTTCTAGCGGGGGGTCCTACGAGCAGTACTTC. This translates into CASIPSSGGSYEQYF.

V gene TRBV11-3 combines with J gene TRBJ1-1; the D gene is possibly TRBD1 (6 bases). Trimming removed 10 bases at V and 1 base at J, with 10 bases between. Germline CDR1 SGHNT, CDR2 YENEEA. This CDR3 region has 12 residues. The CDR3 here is CATRGPNTEAFF. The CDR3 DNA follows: TGTGCCACCAGGGGACCGAACACTGAAGCTTTCTTT.

The CDR3 DNA reads TGTGCCACCAGCAGAGATTCCACGTCTCTTTACAATGAGCAGTTCTTC. Protein product: CATSRDSTSLYNEQFF. This chain links TRBV15 with TRBJ2-1; D gene ambiguous. This CDR3 contains 16 residues. CDR1 and CDR2 from the germline V gene are LNHNV and YYDKDF (reference sequence). V lost 0 bases and J 4 bases, leaving 13 bases between the germline ends.

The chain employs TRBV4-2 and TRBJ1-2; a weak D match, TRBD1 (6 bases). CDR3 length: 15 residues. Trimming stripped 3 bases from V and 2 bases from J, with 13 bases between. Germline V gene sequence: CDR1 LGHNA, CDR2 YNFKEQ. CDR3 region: CASSQSGATNYGYTF. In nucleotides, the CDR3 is TGTGCCAGCAGCCAGTCAGGGGCGACGAACTATGGCTACACCTTC.

The CDR3 loop reads CSPVETGRNEQFF. The CDR3 coding sequence is TGCAGCCCCGTAGAGACAGGGAGAAATGAGCAGTTCTTC. This chain connects TRBV29-1 to TRBJ2-1, with TRBD1 identical over 7 bases. CDR3 length: 13 amino acids. J gave up 7 bases and V 8 bases, and 11 bases lay outside the gene matches. CDR1 and CDR2 from the germline V gene are SQVTM and ANQGSEA.

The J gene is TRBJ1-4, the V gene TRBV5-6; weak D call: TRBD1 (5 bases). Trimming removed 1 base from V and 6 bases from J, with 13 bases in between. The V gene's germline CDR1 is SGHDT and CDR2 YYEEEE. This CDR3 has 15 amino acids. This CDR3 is CASSLFFDRDEKLFF. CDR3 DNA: TGTGCCAGCAGCTTGTTTTTCGACAGAGATGAAAAACTGTTTTTT.

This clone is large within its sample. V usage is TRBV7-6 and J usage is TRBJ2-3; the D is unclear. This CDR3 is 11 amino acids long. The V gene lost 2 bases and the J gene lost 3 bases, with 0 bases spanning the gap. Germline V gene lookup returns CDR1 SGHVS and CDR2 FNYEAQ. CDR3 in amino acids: CASSLTDTQYF. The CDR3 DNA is TGTGCCAGCAGCTTAACAGATACGCAGTATTTT.

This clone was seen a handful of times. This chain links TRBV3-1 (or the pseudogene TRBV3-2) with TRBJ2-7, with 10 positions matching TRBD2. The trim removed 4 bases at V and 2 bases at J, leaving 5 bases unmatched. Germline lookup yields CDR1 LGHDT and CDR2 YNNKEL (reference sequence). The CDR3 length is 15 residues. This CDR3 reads CASSPGLADPYEQYF. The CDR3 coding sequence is TGTGCCAGCAGCCCCGGACTAGCGGACCCCTACGAGCAGTACTTC.

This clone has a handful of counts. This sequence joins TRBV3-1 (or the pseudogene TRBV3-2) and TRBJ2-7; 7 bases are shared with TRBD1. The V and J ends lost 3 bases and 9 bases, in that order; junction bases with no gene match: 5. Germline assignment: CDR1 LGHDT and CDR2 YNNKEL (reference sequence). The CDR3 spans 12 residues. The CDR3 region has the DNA TGTGCCAGCAGCCATGTCCGGGACAGGCAGTACTTC. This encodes CASSHVRDRQYF.